This T cell receptor (beta chain) was sequenced during a study of beta chain features in type 1 diabetes. General observations from the study: In every one of the four CD4+ subsets, TCRB CDR3s were moderately but significantly shorter in Type 1 diabetes patients.

The entirety of the isolated RNA underwent reverse transcription, so expressed TCRB transcripts were sequenced. Only in-frame clones appear in the TCRdb table, and some are missing; sequencing was by immunoSEQ multiplex PCR. Seen here are 300,000 or so clones, roughly a tenth observed once, and the top ten hold about 1%. The CDR3 has 14 amino acids. CDR1 SGHTA and CDR2 FQGNSA come from the germline V gene. The V end was cut by 5 bases, the J end by 4 bases, with 14 bases between. The sample holds a few counts of this clone. What it binds is unknown. Input material: central memory CD4+ T cells from blood. The gene calls are TRBV7-2 and TRBJ1-1; a possible D gene is TRBD1 (6 bases). The sequence derives from a man aged 25-40 years with type 1 diabetes. The CDR3 DNA reads as TGTGCCAGCAGCCTATCCCAGGGGAGCACTGAAGCTTTCTTT. This codes for CASSLSQGSTEAFF.